This is a list of T cell receptor beta chains from one sample in a study of cytomegalovirus exposure and HLA in healthy donors. This table comes from immunoSEQ multiplex PCR, and its TCRdb copy is limited to in-frame clones, with some not included. The repertoire consists of about 52,000 clones, with 60% to 75% occurring once and the leading ten covering around 10%. The sample consisted of PBMCs. The receptor set was obtained from a woman aged 45-59 years in good health and CMV-seronegative. CDR3s include the opening cysteine and the closing phenylalanine or tryptophan. The D gene is left open where the match is weak.

d_call	v_call	j_call	cdr3_aa	cdr3_nt
NA	TRBV11-1	TRBJ2-5	CASSLTSPRETQYF	TGTGCCAGCAGCTTAACTAGCCCTCGAGAGACCCAGTACTTC
NA	TRBV9	TRBJ2-5	CASSPRGGTGRETQYF	TGTGCCAGCAGCCCAAGAGGTGGGACTGGGCGAGAGACCCAGTACTTC
TRBD1	TRBV19	TRBJ1-1	CASSMGSAGQGTFF	TGTGCCAGTAGTATGGGTAGTGCGGGACAGGGAACTTTCTTT
NA	TRBV6-4	TRBJ2-7	CASGGAESSYEQYF	TGTGCCAGCGGGGGGGCGGAGAGCTCCTACGAGCAGTACTTC
TRBD2	TRBV2	TRBJ2-1	CATLPTGTTRDGEQFF	TGTGCCACCTTACCGACCGGGACTACCAGGGATGGTGAGCAGTTCTTC
TRBD1	TRBV5-1	TRBJ2-1	CASSLATGTDYNEQFF	TGCGCCAGCAGCTTGGCTACGGGGACAGATTACAATGAGCAGTTCTTC
NA	TRBV5-3	TRBJ1-5	CARSLPPGGPDQPQHF	TGTGCCAGAAGCTTGCCCCCGGGGGGCCCCGATCAGCCCCAGCATTTT
NA	TRBV7-6	TRBJ2-5	CASSLSTGLAQETQYF	TGTGCCAGCAGCTTATCGACAGGATTGGCCCAAGAGACCCAGTACTTC
NA	TRBV7-3	TRBJ2-1	CASSLNGLGLNEQFF	TGTGCCAGCAGCTTAAACGGTCTTGGACTCAATGAGCAGTTCTTC
NA	TRBV5-1	TRBJ2-1	CASSIQGMGEQFF	TGCGCCAGCAGCATCCAGGGGATGGGTGAGCAGTTCTTC